A selection of T cell receptor beta chains follows, all from one sample in a study of blood T cell repertoires in COVID-19. Measured with immunoSEQ multiplex PCR; TCRdb has only the in-frame clones, and not every one. The data contain around 57,000 clones, around 90% of them singletons. Sequenced sample: peripheral blood. The receptor source for this set is a man between 45 and 60 years old with active COVID-19. Both conserved end residues are part of each CDR3. The order of the fields is J gene, V gene, D gene, clone size, CDR3 protein, CDR3 DNA. A D gene is named only where the DNA matches it firmly. Part of the rows lack a size; the others show once, few, many or a class for expanded clones.

J: TRBJ1-1; V: TRBV12-3/TRBV12-4; D: -; size: -; CDR3: CASKRSGATEAFF; DNA: TGTGCCAGCAAAAGATCGGGAGCCACTGAAGCTTTCTTT
J: TRBJ2-2; V: TRBV6-6; D: TRBD2; size: -; CDR3: CASSSQRGGNTGELFF; DNA: TGTGCCAGCAGTTCCCAGCGGGGGGGTAACACCGGGGAGCTGTTTTTT
J: TRBJ2-7; V: TRBV9; D: TRBD2; size: -; CDR3: CASSPSGTSGTYEQYF; DNA: TGTGCCAGCAGCCCCTCCGGGACTAGCGGAACCTACGAGCAGTACTTC
J: TRBJ2-5; V: TRBV7-3; D: -; size: -; CDR3: CASSLGPYTETQYF; DNA: TGTGCCAGCAGCTTGGGGCCCTATACGGAGACCCAGTACTTC
J: TRBJ2-7; V: TRBV4-2; D: -; size: -; CDR3: CASSQDRSTVYEQYF; DNA: TGTGCCAGCAGCCAAGATAGAAGTACAGTCTACGAGCAGTACTTC
J: TRBJ1-5; V: TRBV6-2/TRBV6-3; D: -; size: -; CDR3: CASSSESYQPQHF; DNA: TGTGCCAGCAGTTCAGAATCGTATCAGCCCCAGCATTTT
J: TRBJ2-7; V: TRBV18; D: -; size: -; CDR3: CASSPTGTVSYEQYF; DNA: TGTGCCAGCTCACCAACCGGGACTGTGTCCTACGAGCAGTACTTC
J: TRBJ2-3; V: TRBV6-6; D: -; size: -; CDR3: CASSGRMTTDTQYF; DNA: TGTGCCAGCAGTGGGCGAATGACCACAGATACGCAGTATTTT
J: TRBJ1-5; V: TRBV7-2; D: -; size: -; CDR3: CASSLGPVGGQPQHF; DNA: TGTGCCAGCAGCTTAGGACCGGTGGGGGGTCAGCCCCAGCATTTT
J: TRBJ2-2; V: TRBV5-1; D: -; size: -; CDR3: CASTNGDSGELFF; DNA: TGCGCCAGCACCAACGGGGATTCCGGGGAGCTGTTTTTT
J: TRBJ1-2; V: TRBV4-1; D: TRBD1; size: once; CDR3: CASSQFSTGDNYGYTF; DNA: TGCGCCAGCAGCCAATTCTCGACAGGGGATAACTATGGCTACACCTTC
J: TRBJ1-4; V: TRBV7-2; D: TRBD1; size: -; CDR3: CASSSYRGSNEKLFF; DNA: TGTGCCAGCAGCTCCTACAGGGGGTCTAATGAAAAACTGTTTTTT
J: TRBJ2-7; V: TRBV11-2; D: -; size: -; CDR3: CASSLVRGFNEQYF; DNA: TGTGCCAGCAGCTTAGTCAGGGGCTTCAACGAGCAGTACTTC
J: TRBJ2-6; V: TRBV6-2/TRBV6-3; D: TRBD1; size: -; CDR3: CASSYDWTGVSGGANVLTF; DNA: TGTGCCAGCAGTTACGACTGGACAGGGGTATCTGGAGGGGCCAACGTCCTGACTTTC
J: TRBJ2-4; V: TRBV28; D: -; size: -; CDR3: CASTGSIAKNIQYF; DNA: TGTGCCAGCACGGGTTCGATAGCCAAAAACATTCAGTACTTC
J: TRBJ2-5; V: TRBV11-2; D: TRBD2; size: -; CDR3: CASTLASGLMQETQYF; DNA: TGTGCCAGCACCCTGGCTAGCGGGCTCATGCAAGAGACCCAGTACTTC
J: TRBJ2-3; V: TRBV7-2; D: -; size: -; CDR3: CASSPRAEGDTQYF; DNA: TGTGCCAGCAGCCCCCGCGCGGAGGGGGATACGCAGTATTTT
J: TRBJ2-7; V: TRBV2; D: -; size: -; CDR3: CASSTGFDEQYF; DNA: TGTGCCAGCAGCACAGGGTTCGACGAGCAGTACTTC
J: TRBJ2-3; V: TRBV21-1; D: -; size: -; CDR3: CASSIRTSGSIPTTDTQYF; DNA: TGTGCCAGCAGCATACGGACTAGCGGGAGTATCCCCACTACAGATACGCAGTATTTT
J: TRBJ2-2; V: TRBV18; D: -; size: once; CDR3: CASSPASANTGELFF; DNA: TGTGCCAGCTCACCGGCTAGCGCGAACACCGGGGAGCTGTTTTTT
J: TRBJ2-7; V: TRBV5-5; D: -; size: few; CDR3: CASSLEAGYTYEQYF; DNA: TGTGCCAGCAGCTTGGAAGCAGGGTATACCTACGAGCAGTACTTC
J: TRBJ2-7; V: TRBV5-3; D: TRBD1; size: -; CDR3: CARSPAMRVQGVVVYEQYF; DNA: TGTGCCAGAAGCCCGGCAATGAGGGTACAGGGGGTCGTCGTCTACGAGCAGTACTTC
J: TRBJ2-1; V: TRBV11-2; D: TRBD2; size: -; CDR3: CASSLERGLAGGRVYNEQFF; DNA: TGTGCCAGCAGCTTAGAGCGGGGACTAGCGGGGGGCCGGGTATACAATGAGCAGTTCTTC
J: TRBJ1-1; V: TRBV2; D: TRBD1; size: -; CDR3: CASTNDRGNAEAFF; DNA: TGTGCCAGCACCAATGACAGGGGGAATGCTGAAGCTTTCTTT
J: TRBJ1-4; V: TRBV18; D: -; size: -; CDR3: CASSTLTPTTNEKLFF; DNA: TGTGCCAGCTCAACCCTAACCCCAACCACTAATGAAAAACTGTTTTTT
J: TRBJ2-1; V: TRBV18; D: -; size: -; CDR3: CASSPIGSNEQFF; DNA: TGTGCCAGCTCACCAATCGGGAGCAATGAGCAGTTCTTC
J: TRBJ2-4; V: TRBV7-8; D: -; size: -; CDR3: CASSLSAGVAKNIQYF; DNA: TGTGCCAGCAGCTTATCGGCAGGTGTAGCCAAAAACATTCAGTACTTC
J: TRBJ2-5; V: TRBV20-1; D: -; size: -; CDR3: CSATIKGAQYF; DNA: TGCAGTGCTACAATAAAGGGGGCCCAGTACTTC
J: TRBJ2-1; V: TRBV21-1; D: -; size: -; CDR3: CASSKERGIIGYNEQFF; DNA: TGTGCCAGCAGCAAAGAGCGGGGGATTATTGGGTACAATGAGCAGTTCTTC
J: TRBJ1-2; V: TRBV2; D: -; size: few; CDR3: CASSEAPEGGYTF; DNA: TGTGCCAGCAGTGAAGCTCCGGAGGGTGGCTACACCTTC
J: TRBJ2-4; V: TRBV29-1; D: TRBD1; size: -; CDR3: CSVEPNRGFGTKNIQYF; DNA: TGCAGCGTTGAACCCAACAGGGGTTTCGGGACCAAAAACATTCAGTACTTC